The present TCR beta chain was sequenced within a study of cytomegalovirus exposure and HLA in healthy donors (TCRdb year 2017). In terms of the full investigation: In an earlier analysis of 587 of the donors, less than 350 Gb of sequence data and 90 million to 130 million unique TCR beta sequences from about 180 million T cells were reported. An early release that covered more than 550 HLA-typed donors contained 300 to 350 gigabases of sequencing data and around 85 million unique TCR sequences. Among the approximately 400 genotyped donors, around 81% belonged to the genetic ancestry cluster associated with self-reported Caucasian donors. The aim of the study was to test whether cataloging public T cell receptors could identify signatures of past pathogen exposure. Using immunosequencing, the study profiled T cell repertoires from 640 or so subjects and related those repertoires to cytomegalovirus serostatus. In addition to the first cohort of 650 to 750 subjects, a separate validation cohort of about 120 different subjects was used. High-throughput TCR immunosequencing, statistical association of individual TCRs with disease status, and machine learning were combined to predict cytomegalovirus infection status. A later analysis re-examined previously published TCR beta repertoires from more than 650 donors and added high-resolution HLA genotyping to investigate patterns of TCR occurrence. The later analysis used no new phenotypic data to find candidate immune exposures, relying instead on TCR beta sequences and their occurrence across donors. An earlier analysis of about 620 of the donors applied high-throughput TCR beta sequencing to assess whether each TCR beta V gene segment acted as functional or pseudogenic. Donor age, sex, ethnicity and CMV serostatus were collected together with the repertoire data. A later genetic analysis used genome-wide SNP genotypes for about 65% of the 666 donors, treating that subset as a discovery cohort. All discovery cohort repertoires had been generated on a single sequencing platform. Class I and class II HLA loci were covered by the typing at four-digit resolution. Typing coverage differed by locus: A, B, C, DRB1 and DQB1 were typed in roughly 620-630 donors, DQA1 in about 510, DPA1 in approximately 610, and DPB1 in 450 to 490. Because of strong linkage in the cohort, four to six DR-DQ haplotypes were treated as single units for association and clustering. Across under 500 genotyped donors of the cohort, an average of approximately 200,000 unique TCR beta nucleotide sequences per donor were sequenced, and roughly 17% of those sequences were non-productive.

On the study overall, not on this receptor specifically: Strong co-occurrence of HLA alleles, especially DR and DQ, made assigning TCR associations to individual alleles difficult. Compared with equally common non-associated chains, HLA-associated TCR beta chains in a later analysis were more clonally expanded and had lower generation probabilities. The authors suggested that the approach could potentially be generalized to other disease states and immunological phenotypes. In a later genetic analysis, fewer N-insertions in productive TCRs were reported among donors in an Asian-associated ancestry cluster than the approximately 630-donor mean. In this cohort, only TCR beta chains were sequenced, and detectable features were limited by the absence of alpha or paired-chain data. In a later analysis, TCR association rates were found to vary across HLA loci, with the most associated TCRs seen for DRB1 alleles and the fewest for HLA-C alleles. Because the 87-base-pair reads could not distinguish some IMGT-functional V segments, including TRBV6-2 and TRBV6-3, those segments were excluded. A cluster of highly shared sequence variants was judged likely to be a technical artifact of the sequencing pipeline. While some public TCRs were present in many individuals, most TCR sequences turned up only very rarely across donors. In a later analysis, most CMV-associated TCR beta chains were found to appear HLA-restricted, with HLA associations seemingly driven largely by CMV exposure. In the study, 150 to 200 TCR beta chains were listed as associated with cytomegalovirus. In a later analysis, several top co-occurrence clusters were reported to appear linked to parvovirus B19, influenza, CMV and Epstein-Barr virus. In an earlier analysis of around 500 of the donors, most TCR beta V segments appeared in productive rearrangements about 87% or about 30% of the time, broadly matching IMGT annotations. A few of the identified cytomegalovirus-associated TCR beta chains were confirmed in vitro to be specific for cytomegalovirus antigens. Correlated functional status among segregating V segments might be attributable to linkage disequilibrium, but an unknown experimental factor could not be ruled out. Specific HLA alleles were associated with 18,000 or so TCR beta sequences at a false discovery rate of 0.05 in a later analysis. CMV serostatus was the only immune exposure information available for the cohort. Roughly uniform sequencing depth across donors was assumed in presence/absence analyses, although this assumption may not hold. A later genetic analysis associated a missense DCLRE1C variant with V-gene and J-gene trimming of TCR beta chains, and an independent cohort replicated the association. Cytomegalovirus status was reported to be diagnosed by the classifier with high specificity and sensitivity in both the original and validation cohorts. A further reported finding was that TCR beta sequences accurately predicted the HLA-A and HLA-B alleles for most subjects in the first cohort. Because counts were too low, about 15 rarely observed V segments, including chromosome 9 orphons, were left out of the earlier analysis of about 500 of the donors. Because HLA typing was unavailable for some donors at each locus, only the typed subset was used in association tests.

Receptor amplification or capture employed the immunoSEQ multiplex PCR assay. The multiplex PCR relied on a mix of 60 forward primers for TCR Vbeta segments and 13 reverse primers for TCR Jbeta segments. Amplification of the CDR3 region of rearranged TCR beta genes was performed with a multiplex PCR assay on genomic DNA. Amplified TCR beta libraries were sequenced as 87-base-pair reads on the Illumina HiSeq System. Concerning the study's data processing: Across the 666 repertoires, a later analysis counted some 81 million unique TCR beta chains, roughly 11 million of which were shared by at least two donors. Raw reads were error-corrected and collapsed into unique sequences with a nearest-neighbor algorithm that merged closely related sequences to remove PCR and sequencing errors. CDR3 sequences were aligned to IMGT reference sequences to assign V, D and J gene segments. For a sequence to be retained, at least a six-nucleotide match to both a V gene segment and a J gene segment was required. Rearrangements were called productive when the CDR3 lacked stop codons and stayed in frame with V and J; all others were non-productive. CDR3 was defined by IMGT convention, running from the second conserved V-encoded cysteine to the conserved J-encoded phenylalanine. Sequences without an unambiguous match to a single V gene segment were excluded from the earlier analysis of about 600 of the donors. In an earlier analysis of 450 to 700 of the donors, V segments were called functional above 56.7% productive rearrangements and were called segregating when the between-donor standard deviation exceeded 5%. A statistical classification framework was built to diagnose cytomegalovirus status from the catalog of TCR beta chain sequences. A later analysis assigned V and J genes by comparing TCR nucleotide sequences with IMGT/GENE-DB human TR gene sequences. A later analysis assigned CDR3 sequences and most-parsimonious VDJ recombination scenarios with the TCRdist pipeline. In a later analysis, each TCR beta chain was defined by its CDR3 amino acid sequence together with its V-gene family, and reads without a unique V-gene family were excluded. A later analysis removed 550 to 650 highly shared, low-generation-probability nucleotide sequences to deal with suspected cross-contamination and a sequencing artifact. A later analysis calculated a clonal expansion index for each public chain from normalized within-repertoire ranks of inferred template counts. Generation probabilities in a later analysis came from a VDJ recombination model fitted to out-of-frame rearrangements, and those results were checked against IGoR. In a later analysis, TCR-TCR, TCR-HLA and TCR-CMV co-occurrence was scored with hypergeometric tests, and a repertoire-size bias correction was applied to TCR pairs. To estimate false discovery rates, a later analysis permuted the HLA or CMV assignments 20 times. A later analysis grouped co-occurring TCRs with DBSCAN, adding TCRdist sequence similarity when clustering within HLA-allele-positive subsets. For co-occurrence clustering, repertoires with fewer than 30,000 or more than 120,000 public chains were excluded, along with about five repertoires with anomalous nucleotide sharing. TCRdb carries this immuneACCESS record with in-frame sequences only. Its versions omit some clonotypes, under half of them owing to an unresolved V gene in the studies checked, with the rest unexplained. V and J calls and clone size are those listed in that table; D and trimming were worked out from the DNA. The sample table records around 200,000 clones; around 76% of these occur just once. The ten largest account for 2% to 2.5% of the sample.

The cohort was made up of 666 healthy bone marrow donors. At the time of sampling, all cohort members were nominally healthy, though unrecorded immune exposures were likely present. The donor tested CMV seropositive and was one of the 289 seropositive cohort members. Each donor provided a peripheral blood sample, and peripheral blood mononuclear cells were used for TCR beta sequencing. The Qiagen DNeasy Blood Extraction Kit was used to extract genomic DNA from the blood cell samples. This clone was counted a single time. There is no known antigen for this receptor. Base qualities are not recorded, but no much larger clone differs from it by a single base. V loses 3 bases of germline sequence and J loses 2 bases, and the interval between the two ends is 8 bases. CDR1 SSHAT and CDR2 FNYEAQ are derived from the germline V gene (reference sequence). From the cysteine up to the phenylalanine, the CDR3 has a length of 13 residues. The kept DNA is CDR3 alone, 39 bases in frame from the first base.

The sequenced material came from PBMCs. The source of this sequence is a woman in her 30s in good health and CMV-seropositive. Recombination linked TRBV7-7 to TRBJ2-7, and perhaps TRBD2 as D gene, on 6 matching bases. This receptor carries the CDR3 CASSFSGPYEQYF. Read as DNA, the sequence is TGTGCCAGCAGCTTCAGCGGGCCCTACGAGCAGTACTTC.